This paragraph covers one T cell receptor (beta chain) sequence. This clone occurred a few times. Its antigen is currently not known. Base qualities are not recorded, but no much larger clone differs from it by a single base. The cohort consisted of 600 or so healthy bone marrow donors. Cohort members were all nominally healthy when sampled, although unrecorded immune exposures were likely present. The donor tested CMV seropositive, placing the donor among the 250 to 350 seropositive members of the cohort. Every donor gave a peripheral blood sample, and the peripheral blood mononuclear cells from that sample were used for TCR beta sequencing. Genomic DNA was extracted from the blood cell samples with the Qiagen DNeasy Blood Extraction Kit. This sample is drawn from a study of cytomegalovirus exposure and HLA in healthy donors (dated by TCRdb to about 2017). Describing the broader study: An earlier analysis of approximately 640 of the donors reported roughly 300 Gb of sequence data and some 100 million unique TCR beta sequences from some 180 million T cells. In a later analysis, previously published TCR beta repertoires from about 640 donors were re-analyzed and high-resolution HLA genotyping was added so that TCR occurrence patterns could be studied. Roughly 5 DR-DQ haplotypes were handled as single units for association and clustering, since linkage in the cohort was strong. Along with the approximately 620-subject first cohort, a separate validation cohort of around 120 different subjects was used. In the later analysis, no new phenotypic data were used to find candidate immune exposures; instead, reliance was placed on TCR beta sequences and their occurrence across donors. An early release that covered around 590 HLA-typed donors contained about 290 gigabases of sequencing data and about 84 million unique TCR sequences. A later genetic analysis used genome-wide SNP genotypes for about 65% of the roughly 700 donors, treating that subset as a discovery cohort. To predict cytomegalovirus infection status, the study combined high-throughput TCR immunosequencing, statistical association of individual TCRs with disease status, and machine learning. Using immunosequencing, the study profiled T cell repertoires from fewer than 700 subjects and related those repertoires to cytomegalovirus serostatus. Class I and class II HLA loci were covered by the typing at four-digit resolution. Donor age, sex, ethnicity and CMV serostatus were compiled alongside the repertoire data. Among some 410 genotyped donors of the cohort, an average of approximately 240,000 unique TCR beta nucleotide sequences was sequenced per donor, of which about 19% were non-productive. Every repertoire in the discovery cohort had been generated on one and the same sequencing platform. Typing coverage differed by locus: A, B, C, DRB1 and DQB1 were typed in about 620-640 donors, DQA1 in about 560, DPA1 in over 600, and DPB1 in 450 to 490. Of the approximately 400 genotyped donors, 70% to 90% were placed in the genetic ancestry cluster associated with self-reported Caucasian donors. An earlier analysis of around 580 of the donors used high-throughput TCR beta sequencing to judge whether each TCR beta V gene segment behaved as functional or pseudogenic. The aim of the study was to test whether cataloging public T cell receptors could identify signatures of past pathogen exposure.

The germline V gene (reference sequence) supplies CDR1 LNHNV and CDR2 YYDKDF. Cut back by 3 bases and 9 bases, the V and J ends lie 8 bases apart. The CDR3 runs 12 amino acids, cysteine and phenylalanine included. Of all the DNA, just the CDR3 is kept, 36 bases in frame from base 1. Study-level results and caveats: In a later analysis, several top co-occurrence clusters were reported to appear linked to parvovirus B19, influenza, CMV and Epstein-Barr virus. The earlier analysis of around 600 of the donors excluded roughly 16 rarely observed V segments, including chromosome 9 orphons, because counts were too low. The authors suggested that the approach could potentially be extended to other disease states and immunological phenotypes. According to a later analysis, TCR association rates differed among HLA loci, with DRB1 alleles showing the most associated TCRs and HLA-C alleles showing the fewest. A later genetic analysis associated a missense DCLRE1C variant with V-gene and J-gene trimming of TCR beta chains, and an independent cohort replicated the association. Because HLA typing was missing for some donors at each locus, association tests included only the typed subset. Linkage disequilibrium might explain the correlated functional status among segregating V segments, but an unknown experimental factor could not be ruled out. The classifier was reported to diagnose cytomegalovirus status with high specificity and sensitivity in both the original cohort and the validation cohort. The only immune exposure information available for the cohort was CMV serostatus. Compared with the 666-donor mean, donors in an Asian-associated ancestry cluster had fewer N-insertions in productive TCRs, according to a later genetic analysis. An earlier analysis of approximately 530 of the donors showed that most TCR beta V segments appeared in productive rearrangements either about 87% or about 30% of the time, which broadly matched IMGT annotations. In vitro tests confirmed that three of the cytomegalovirus-associated TCR beta chains recognize cytomegalovirus antigens. The study listed 150 to 200 TCR beta chains as associated with cytomegalovirus. Roughly uniform sequencing depth across donors was assumed in presence/absence analyses, although this assumption may not hold. In this cohort, only TCR beta chains were sequenced, and detectable features were limited by the absence of alpha or paired-chain data. A cluster of highly shared sequence variants was judged likely to be a technical artifact of the sequencing pipeline. A later analysis found that HLA-associated TCR beta chains were more clonally expanded and had lower generation probabilities than equally common non-associated chains. In a later analysis, 15,000 to 20,000 TCR beta sequences were associated with specific HLA alleles at a false discovery rate of 0.05. Most TCR sequences were seen in very few donors, while some public TCRs were found in many individuals. Some IMGT-functional V segments, including TRBV6-2 and TRBV6-3, could not be distinguished by the 87-base-pair reads and were therefore excluded. When HLA alleles, especially DR and DQ, strongly co-occurred, TCR associations were difficult to assign to individual alleles. A further reported finding was that TCR beta sequences accurately predicted the HLA-A and HLA-B alleles for most subjects in the first cohort. According to a later analysis, most CMV-associated TCR beta chains appeared to be HLA-restricted, and the HLA associations seemed to be driven largely by CMV exposure.

Libraries were made using the immunoSEQ multiplex PCR assay. For the multiplex PCR, a mixture combining 60 forward primers for TCR Vbeta segments and 13 reverse primers for TCR Jbeta segments was used. Amplification of the CDR3 region of rearranged TCR beta genes was performed with a multiplex PCR assay on genomic DNA. Amplified TCR beta libraries were sequenced as 87-base-pair reads on the Illumina HiSeq System. As for how the authors treated the data: A later analysis tallied 80 million to 95 million unique TCR beta chains across the 640 or so repertoires, and roughly 11 million of those chains were shared by two or more donors. Raw reads were error-corrected and collapsed into unique sequences with a nearest-neighbor algorithm that merged closely related sequences to remove PCR and sequencing errors. Alignment of CDR3 sequences to IMGT reference sequences was used to assign V, D and J gene segments. Each retained sequence needed at least a six-nucleotide match to both a V gene segment and a J gene segment. A rearrangement counted as productive if the CDR3 had no stop codons and remained in frame with V and J, and every other rearrangement counted as non-productive. CDR3 was defined by IMGT convention, running from the second conserved V-encoded cysteine to the conserved J-encoded phenylalanine. The earlier analysis of 500 to 600 of the donors excluded sequences that lacked an unambiguous match to a single V gene segment. In an earlier analysis of about 590 of the donors, a V segment was called functional when productive rearrangements were above 56.7%, and segregating when the standard deviation between donors exceeded 5%. A statistical classification framework was built for diagnosing cytomegalovirus status from the catalog of TCR beta chain sequences. V and J gene assignment, in a later analysis, came from comparing TCR nucleotide sequences with IMGT/GENE-DB human TR gene sequences. Using the TCRdist pipeline, a later analysis assigned CDR3 sequences along with most-parsimonious VDJ recombination scenarios. In a later analysis, every TCR beta chain was defined by the combination of its CDR3 amino acid sequence and its V-gene family, and reads without a unique V-gene family were dropped. As a way to deal with suspected cross-contamination and a sequencing artifact, a later analysis dropped approximately 590 nucleotide sequences that were highly shared and had low generation probability. For each public chain, a later analysis derived a clonal expansion index from normalized ranks of inferred template counts within each repertoire. Generation probabilities in a later analysis came from a VDJ recombination model fitted to out-of-frame rearrangements, and those results were checked against IGoR. In a later analysis, hypergeometric tests were used to score TCR-TCR, TCR-HLA and TCR-CMV co-occurrence, with a repertoire-size bias correction applied to TCR pairs. A later analysis estimated false discovery rates by permuting HLA or CMV assignments 20 times. In a later analysis, co-occurring TCRs were grouped using DBSCAN, and TCRdist sequence similarity was added for clustering within HLA-allele-positive subsets. Co-occurrence clustering excluded repertoires with fewer than 30,000 or more than 120,000 public chains, plus five with anomalous nucleotide sharing. Imported from immuneACCESS, the table was reduced by TCRdb to in-frame sequences with V and J called. These copies leave out some clones; in studies compared against another copy, an unresolved V gene accounts for under half, and the cause of the remainder is not known. V and J calls and clone size come straight from that table; D and trimming were deduced from the DNA. The sample table holds 64,000 or so clones, of which roughly 70% were seen once. The ten largest clones capture roughly 10% of the sample.

Material for sequencing was PBMCs. The source of this sequence is a woman aged 45-65 years in good health and CMV-seropositive. The rearranged segments are TRBV15 and TRBJ1-4; the D gene cannot be resolved reliably. The CDR3 region: CATSSDEKKLFF. The DNA sequence is given as TGTGCCACCAGCAGTGATGAGAAAAAACTGTTTTTT.